The 3 T cell receptor beta chains reported below all come from one sample, sequenced in a study of T cells in localized non-small cell lung cancer. TCRdb keeps only in-frame clones here, not all; method: immunoSEQ multiplex PCR. The data hold 75,000 to 80,000 clones, with 80% observed a single time. The material was peripheral blood, obtained before any cancer treatment. The source is a female donor over 55 with stage I lung adenocarcinoma.

The V gene is TRBV15, the J gene TRBJ2-1; D is uncertain. V shed 6 bases and J shed 12 bases, with 15 bases lying between them. The CDR3 is 12 residues long. The germline V gene has CDR1 LNHNV and CDR2 YYDKDF (reference sequence). The DNA for the CDR3 is TGTGCCACCAGTTCTTCCGTGACGCCGCAGTTCTTC. It specifies CATSSSVTPQFF.

This rearrangement joins TRBV2 to TRBJ2-1, with 8 bases matching TRBD1. V shed 6 bases, J shed 4 bases, and the junction held 8 bases outside the gene matches. The CDR3 spans 15 residues. The germline CDR1 and CDR2 sequences are SNHLY and FYNNEI. The DNA of the CDR3 is TGTGCCAGCAGAAGTAGGGGACAGGAGTACAATGAGCAGTTCTTC. This gives the protein CASRSRGQEYNEQFF.

V is TRBV6-4 and J is TRBJ1-1, with 8 bases lining up with TRBD1. J lost 4 bases, V lost 6 bases, and 4 bases had no gene match. CDR1 and CDR2 (germline): MRHNA, SNTAGT. The CDR3 is 13 residues long. CDR3 sequence reads: CASSAGQATEAFF. DNA for the CDR3: TGTGCCAGCAGCGCGGGACAGGCCACTGAAGCTTTCTTT.